This TCR beta chain emerged from a study of shared clonotypes between healthy human individuals. On this clone itself: The target antigen is unknown.

The V end lost 6 bases, the J end lost 7 bases, and 12 bases lay between the germline ends. CDR3 length equals 13 residues. Germline V gene lookup returns CDR1 SGHTA and CDR2 FQGTGA. Sequencing was performed with immunoSEQ multiplex PCR; in TCRdb, only in-frame clones are kept and a portion is missing. Of hundreds of thousands of clones in the sample, around 77% were seen once. Overall study results and limits: Apart from blood, nothing was sampled; tissue repertoires likely differ.

Sequenced input: PBMCs. The receptor comes from a woman aged 40 to 50 in good health. Some clones in this sample may be carry-over from other donors' samples. This chain uses TRBV7-3 with TRBJ2-2; TRBD2 might be the D (5 bases). DNA of the CDR3: TGTGCCAGCAGTTTCTCGGGATTCGGGGAGCTGTTTTTT. Protein: CASSFSGFGELFF.